Shown below are 22 T cell receptor beta chains from a single sample sequenced in a study of CD8 T cells in Susac syndrome. RNA totalling about 0.45 to 1 ug underwent reverse transcription with random hexamers. A single record per CDR3 protein comes from TCRdb applying MiXCR to the immunoSEQ multiplex PCR reads. The data show 150,000 to 200,000 distinct CDR3 sequences, over 85% seen once. The sample was CD4+ T cells from PBMCs. These receptors were obtained from a human donor in good health.

The V call is TRBV3-1, the J call TRBJ2-7, with D tentatively TRBD1 (6 bases). V lost 4 bases to trimming and J lost 4 bases, with 11 bases between them. The germline gives CDR1 LGHDT, CDR2 YNNKEL (reference sequence). This CDR3 has 13 amino acids. The CDR3 reads CASSPGTLYEQYF. The CDR3 nucleotides read TGTGCCAGCAGCCCCGGGACATTATACGAGCAGTACTTC.

The chain combines TRBV6-2 or TRBV6-3 with TRBJ1-1; unclear D gene. The CDR3 runs to 13 residues. Germline-derived CDR1 and CDR2 are MNHEY and SVGEGT. V dropped 11 bases and J dropped 0 bases, with 13 bases sitting between them. The CDR3 region has the DNA TGTGCCTCCAGGAACTACATGAACACTGAAGCTTTCTTT. Translating it yields CASRNYMNTEAFF.

The chain couples TRBV7-2 to TRBJ2-3, with 10 nucleotides matching TRBD2. The V and J ends lost 3 bases and 4 bases, in that order; junction bases with no gene match: 1. Germline CDR1 reads SGHTA; CDR2 reads FQGNSA. The CDR3 is made up of 14 amino acids. The CDR3 DNA is TGTGCCAGCAGCTTTGGACTAGCGGCAGATACGCAGTATTTT. It yields the protein CASSFGLAADTQYF.

The chain links TRBV5-6 to TRBJ2-1, with TRBD2 identical over 7 bases. J was trimmed by 7 bases and V by 3 bases; bases with no gene match: 7. Germline V gives CDR1 SGHDT, CDR2 YYEEEE. The CDR3 loop spans 14 amino acids. The CDR3 sequence is CASSSLERENEQFF. The CDR3 DNA follows: TGTGCCAGCAGCTCTCTAGAGCGGGAAAATGAGCAGTTCTTC.

This clonotype has just one count. J is TRBJ1-1 and V is TRBV2; D not certain. CDR3 length: 12 residues. V shed 6 bases and J shed 0 bases, with 5 bases lying between them. CDR1 SNHLY and CDR2 FYNNEI come from the germline V gene. The CDR3 sequence: CASRVMNTEAFF. The CDR3 DNA reads TGTGCCAGCAGAGTCATGAACACTGAAGCTTTCTTT.

This clonotype occurred once. V usage is TRBV27 and J usage is TRBJ2-7; the D is unclear. The CDR3 sequence is 14 residues long. Per the germline V gene, CDR1 is MNHEY and CDR2 is SMNVEV (reference sequence). Trimming removed 3 bases at V and 0 bases at J, with 9 bases between. CDR3 DNA: TGTGCCAGCAGTTTGGGCAAGAGCTCCTACGAGCAGTACTTC. Amino acid sequence: CASSLGKSSYEQYF.

This chain connects TRBV29-1 to TRBJ2-5; 9 nucleotides align to TRBD2. The CDR3 is made up of 14 amino acids. Germline trimming cut 6 bases from V and 2 bases from J; bases unmatched to any gene: 7. Germline V gene sequence: CDR1 SQVTM, CDR2 ANQGSEA. CDR3 nucleotide sequence: TGCAGCGTATCCGCTAGCGGGATACAAGAGACCCAGTACTTC. Translating it yields CSVSASGIQETQYF.

V is TRBV30 and J is TRBJ2-3; 10 bases fit TRBD1. The CDR3 loop spans 13 amino acids. Unmatched junction bases numbered 1, after V lost 3 bases and J lost 4 bases. From germline, CDR1 is GTSNPN and CDR2 SVGIG (reference sequence). CDR3 DNA sequence: TGTGCCTGGAGGGGACAGGGGCCAGATACGCAGTATTTT. This codes for CAWRGQGPDTQYF.

This chain connects TRBV27 to TRBJ1-5; D is undetermined. The V end lost 4 bases, the J end lost 7 bases, and 20 bases lay between the germline ends. This CDR3 has 16 residues. From germline, CDR1 is MNHEY and CDR2 SMNVEV (reference sequence). CDR3 region: CASSSTAPIFVQPQHF. The CDR3 nucleotides are TGTGCCAGCAGTTCCACAGCCCCAATATTCGTCCAGCCCCAGCATTTT.

This chain joins TRBV9 and TRBJ1-5; D remains unclear. V was pared by 0 bases and J by 6 bases, with 7 bases between. Germline-derived CDR1 and CDR2 are SGDLS and YYNGEE. CDR3 length: 13 residues. The CDR3 loop reads CASSVGVAQPQHF. Written as DNA, the CDR3 is TGTGCCAGCAGCGTAGGGGTAGCTCAGCCCCAGCATTTT.

This chain joins TRBV20-1 and TRBJ2-5; D not resolved. Trimming left V 7 bases short and J 2 bases short, with 20 bases between. The CDR3 loop spans 15 amino acids. The germline gives CDR1 DFQATT, CDR2 SNEGSKA (reference sequence). As DNA, the CDR3 is TGCAGTGGCAGACCTCTCGCGGTACCGCAAGAGACCCAGTACTTC. Translated, it gives CSGRPLAVPQETQYF.

V gene TRBV7-2 combines with J gene TRBJ2-3; 9 nucleotides match TRBD2. The V segment lost 1 base and the J segment 2 bases; nucleotides outside the gene matches: 7. CDR3 length: 17 residues. Germline-derived CDR1 and CDR2 are SGHTA and FQGNSA. CDR3 sequence: CASSLGRLADFTDTQYF. CDR3 sequence (DNA): TGTGCCAGCAGCTTAGGGAGACTAGCGGATTTCACAGATACGCAGTATTTT.

This chain joins TRBV28 and TRBJ2-7; D not resolved. The CDR3 covers 15 residues. The V and J ends lost 7 bases and 6 bases respectively, with 22 bases between them. Germline CDR1 is MDHEN and CDR2 is SYDVKM. CDR3 amino acids: CASIAAGQGYREQYF. The DNA of the CDR3 is TGTGCCAGCATCGCAGCAGGCCAAGGGTATCGCGAGCAGTACTTC.

This clonotype was observed a single time. V usage is TRBV24-1 and J usage is TRBJ2-1, with 9 nucleotides matching TRBD1. V lost 3 bases to trimming and J lost 6 bases; unmatched junction nucleotides: 8. Germline CDR1 and CDR2: KGHDR and SFDVKD. This CDR3 spans 16 amino acids. CDR3 sequence reads: CATSDRRDREGNEQFF. For the CDR3, the DNA is TGTGCCACCAGTGATCGTCGGGACAGGGAAGGCAATGAGCAGTTCTTC.

This clonotype was found a few times. The chain uses TRBV4-1 and TRBJ1-1; 7 bases map to TRBD1. The ends lost 4 bases at V and 4 bases at J; junction bases unmatched: 9. This CDR3 comprises 15 residues. Germline V gives CDR1 MGHRA, CDR2 YSYEKL. Written as DNA, the CDR3 is TGCGCCAGCAGCCTCCAACAGGGGAAAGGCACTGAAGCTTTCTTT. Its protein product is CASSLQQGKGTEAFF.

The chain has TRBV29-1 and TRBJ2-7; 9 bases are a match to TRBD1. CDR3 length: 11 residues. Germline V gene sequence: CDR1 SQVTM, CDR2 ANQGSEA. The J segment lost 3 bases and the V segment lost 6 bases, leaving 0 bases of the junction unmatched. CDR3 loop: CSVTGGYEQYF. DNA for the CDR3: TGCAGCGTGACAGGGGGCTACGAGCAGTACTTC.

The chain couples TRBV29-1 to TRBJ1-1, with TRBD1 as a possible D gene (6 bases). Trimming cost V 3 bases and J 4 bases, with 15 bases left between them. Germline loops: CDR1 SQVTM, CDR2 ANQGSEA. The CDR3 length is 14 residues. In DNA form, the CDR3 reads TGCAGCGTTGATCTCGGGGGGCAGGGCACTGAAGCTTTCTTT. It codes for CSVDLGGQGTEAFF.

The V and J genes are TRBV20-1 and TRBJ1-5, with D tentatively TRBD1 (6 bases). V lost 4 bases and J 2 bases, leaving 12 bases between the germline ends. The CDR3 is 14 amino acids. Per germline, CDR1 DFQATT and CDR2 SNEGSKA (reference sequence). CDR3 nucleotides: TGCAGTGCTAAACAGGGAGGGGGCAATCAGCCCCAGCATTTT. Its protein product is CSAKQGGGNQPQHF.

CDR3 sequence: CASSILGTGGDNEQFF. For the CDR3, the DNA is TGTGCCAGTAGTATATTAGGAACGGGAGGCGATAATGAGCAGTTCTTC. The chain uses TRBV19 and TRBJ2-1; 7 positions match TRBD2. The length of the CDR3 is 16 residues. Trimming at V came to 2 bases and at J to 7 bases, leaving 11 bases not matched to a gene. Germline CDR1 LNHDA, CDR2 SQIVND (reference sequence).

The chain is built from TRBV19 and TRBJ2-1, with 7 bases matching TRBD1. With 2 bases clipped from V and 4 bases from J, the junction kept 11 bases outside the gene matches. This CDR3 is 17 amino acids long. Germline V gene lookup returns CDR1 LNHDA and CDR2 SQIVND (reference sequence). The CDR3 spells CASSIRGGPGIYNEQFF. CDR3 nucleotides: TGTGCCAGTAGTATACGAGGGGGCCCGGGGATATACAATGAGCAGTTCTTC.

The chain has TRBV12-3 or TRBV12-4 and TRBJ2-7; D gene ambiguous. The length of the CDR3 is 16 residues. Trimming removed 6 bases from V and 9 bases from J, with 27 bases in between. The CDR3 DNA follows: TGTGCCAGCAGCTCCGAAGGGCCACTTGGTATCTTAGTGCAGTACTTC. It yields the protein CASSSEGPLGILVQYF.

This chain uses TRBV7-9 with TRBJ2-7, with TRBD1 matching over 7 bases. V gave up 3 bases and J gave up 2 bases; unmatched junction bases: 7. Per germline, CDR1 SEHNR and CDR2 FQNEAQ (reference sequence). The CDR3 sequence is 15 residues long. CDR3 in amino acids: CASSFPRQGAYEQYF. The DNA for the CDR3 is TGTGCCAGCAGCTTCCCTCGGCAGGGGGCCTACGAGCAGTACTTC.